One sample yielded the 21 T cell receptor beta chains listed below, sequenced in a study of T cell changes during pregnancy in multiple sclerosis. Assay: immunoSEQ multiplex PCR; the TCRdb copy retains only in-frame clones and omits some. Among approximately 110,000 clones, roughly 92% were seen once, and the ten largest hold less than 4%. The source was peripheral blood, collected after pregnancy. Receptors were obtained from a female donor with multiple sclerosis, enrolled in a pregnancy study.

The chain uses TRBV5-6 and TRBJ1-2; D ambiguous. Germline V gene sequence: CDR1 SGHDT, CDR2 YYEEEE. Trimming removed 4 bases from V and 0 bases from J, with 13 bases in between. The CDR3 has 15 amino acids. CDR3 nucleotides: TGTGCCAGCAGCACGGGATCACCAGCTAACTATGGCTACACCTTC. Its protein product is CASSTGSPANYGYTF.

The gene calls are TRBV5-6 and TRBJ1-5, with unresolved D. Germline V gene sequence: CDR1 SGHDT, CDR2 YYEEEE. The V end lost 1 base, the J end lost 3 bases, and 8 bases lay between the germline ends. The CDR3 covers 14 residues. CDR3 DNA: TGTGCCAGCAGCTTGAGGCAGGCCAATCAGCCCCAGCATTTT. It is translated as CASSLRQANQPQHF.

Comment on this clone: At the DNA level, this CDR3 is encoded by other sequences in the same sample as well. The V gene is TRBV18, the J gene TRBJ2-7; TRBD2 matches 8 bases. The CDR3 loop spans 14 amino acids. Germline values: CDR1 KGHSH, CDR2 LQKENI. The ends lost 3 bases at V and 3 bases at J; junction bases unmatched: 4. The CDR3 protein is CASSPRGGFYEQYF. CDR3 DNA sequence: TGTGCCAGCTCACCTCGGGGGGGGTTCTACGAGCAGTACTTC.

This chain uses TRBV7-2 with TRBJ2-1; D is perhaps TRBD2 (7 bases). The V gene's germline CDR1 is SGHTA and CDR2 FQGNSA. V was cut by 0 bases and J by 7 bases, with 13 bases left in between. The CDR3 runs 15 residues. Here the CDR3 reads CASSLAAGGPNEQFF. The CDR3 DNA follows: TGTGCCAGCAGCTTAGCTGCCGGGGGGCCAAATGAGCAGTTCTTC.

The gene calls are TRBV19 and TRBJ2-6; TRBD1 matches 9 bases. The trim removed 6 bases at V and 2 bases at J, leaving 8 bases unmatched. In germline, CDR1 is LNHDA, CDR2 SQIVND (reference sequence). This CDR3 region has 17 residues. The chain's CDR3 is CASSATGGGAGANVLTF. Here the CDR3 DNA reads TGTGCCAGTAGCGCTACAGGGGGCGGCGCTGGGGCCAACGTCCTGACTTTC.

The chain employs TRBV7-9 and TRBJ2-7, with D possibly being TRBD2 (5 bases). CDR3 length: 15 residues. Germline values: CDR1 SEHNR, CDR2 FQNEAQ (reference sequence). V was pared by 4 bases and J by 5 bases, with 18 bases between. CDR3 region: CASSWELGRSNEQYF. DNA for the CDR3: TGTGCCAGCAGCTGGGAGCTGGGCAGGTCCAACGAGCAGTACTTC.

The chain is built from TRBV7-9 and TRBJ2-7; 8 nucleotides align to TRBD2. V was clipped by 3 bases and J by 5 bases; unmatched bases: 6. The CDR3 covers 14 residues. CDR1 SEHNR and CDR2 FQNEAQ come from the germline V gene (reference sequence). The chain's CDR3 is CASSFGLASDEQYF. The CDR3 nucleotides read TGTGCCAGCAGCTTCGGACTAGCTTCCGACGAGCAGTACTTC.

The CDR3 here is CASGGQGGETQYF. CDR3 sequence (DNA): TGTGCCAGCGGGGGACAGGGCGGTGAGACCCAGTACTTC. The chain joins TRBV2 to TRBJ2-5; 9 nucleotides agree with TRBD1. V was pared by 8 bases and J by 5 bases, with 6 bases of the junction left unmatched. This CDR3 has 13 amino acids. Germline CDR1 and CDR2: SNHLY and FYNNEI.

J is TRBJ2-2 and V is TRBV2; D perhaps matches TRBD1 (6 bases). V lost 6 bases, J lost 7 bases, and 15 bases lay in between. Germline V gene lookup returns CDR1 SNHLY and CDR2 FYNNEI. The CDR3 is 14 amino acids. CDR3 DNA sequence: TGTGCCAGCAGGGGGACATTTCTAAACGGGGAGCTGTTTTTT. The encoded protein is CASRGTFLNGELFF.

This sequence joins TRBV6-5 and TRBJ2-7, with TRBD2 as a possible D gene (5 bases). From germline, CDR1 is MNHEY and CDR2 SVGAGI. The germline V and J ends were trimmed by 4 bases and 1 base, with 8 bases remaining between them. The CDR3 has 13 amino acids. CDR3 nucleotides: TGTGCCAGCAGTTTTGGCGGGTCCTACGAGCAGTACTTC. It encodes CASSFGGSYEQYF.

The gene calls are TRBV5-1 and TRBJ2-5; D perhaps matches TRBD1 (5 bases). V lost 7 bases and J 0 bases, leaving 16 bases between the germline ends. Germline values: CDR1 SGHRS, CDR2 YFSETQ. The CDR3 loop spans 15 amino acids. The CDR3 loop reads CASVPSGSNQETQYF. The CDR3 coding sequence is TGCGCCAGCGTTCCCTCAGGGTCCAACCAAGAGACCCAGTACTTC.

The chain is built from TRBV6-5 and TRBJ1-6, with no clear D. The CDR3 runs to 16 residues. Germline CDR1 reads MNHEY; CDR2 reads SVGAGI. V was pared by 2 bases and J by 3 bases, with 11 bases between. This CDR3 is CASSYNSGSYNSPLHF. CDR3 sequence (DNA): TGTGCCAGCAGTTACAACTCAGGAAGCTATAATTCACCCCTCCACTTT.

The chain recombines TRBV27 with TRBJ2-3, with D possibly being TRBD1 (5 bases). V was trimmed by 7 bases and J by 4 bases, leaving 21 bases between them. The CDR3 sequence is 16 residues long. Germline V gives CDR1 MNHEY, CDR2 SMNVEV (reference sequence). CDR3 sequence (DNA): TGTGCCAGCAACCTCCTAGGGGTGAGGTCGTCAGATACGCAGTATTTT. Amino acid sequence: CASNLLGVRSSDTQYF.

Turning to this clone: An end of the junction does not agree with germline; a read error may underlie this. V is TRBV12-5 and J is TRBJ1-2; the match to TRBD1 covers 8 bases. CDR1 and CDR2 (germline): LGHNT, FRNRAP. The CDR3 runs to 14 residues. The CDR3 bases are TGTGCTAGTGGCCCTGACAGGGGCCGCCTGGGAGCGGCCTTC. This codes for CASGPDRGRLGAAF.

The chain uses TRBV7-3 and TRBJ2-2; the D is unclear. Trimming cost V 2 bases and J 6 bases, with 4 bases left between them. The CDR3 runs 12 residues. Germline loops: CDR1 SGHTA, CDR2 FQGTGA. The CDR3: CASSLSSGELFF. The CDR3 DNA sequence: TGTGCCAGCAGCTTATCGTCCGGGGAGCTGTTTTTT.

CDR3 sequence reads: CASSQGQRNSPLHF. The CDR3 coding sequence is TGTGCCAGCTCACAGGGACAACGAAATTCACCCCTCCACTTT. The J gene is TRBJ1-6, the V gene TRBV18; maybe TRBD1 (6 bases). Germline loops: CDR1 KGHSH, CDR2 LQKENI. CDR3 length: 14 residues. V was cut by 4 bases and J by 7 bases, with 11 bases left in between.

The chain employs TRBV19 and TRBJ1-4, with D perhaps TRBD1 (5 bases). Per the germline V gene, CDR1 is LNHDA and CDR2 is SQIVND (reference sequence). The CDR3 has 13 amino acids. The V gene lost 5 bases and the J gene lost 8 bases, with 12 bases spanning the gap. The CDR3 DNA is TGTGCCAGTAGTCCGGGGGTGTCGGAAAAACTGTTTTTT. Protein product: CASSPGVSEKLFF.

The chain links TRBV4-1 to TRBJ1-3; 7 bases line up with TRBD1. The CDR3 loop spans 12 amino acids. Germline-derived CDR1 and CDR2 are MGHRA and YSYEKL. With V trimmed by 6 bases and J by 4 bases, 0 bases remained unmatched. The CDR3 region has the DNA TGCGCCAGCAGGGACAGGGGAAACACCATATATTTT. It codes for CASRDRGNTIYF.

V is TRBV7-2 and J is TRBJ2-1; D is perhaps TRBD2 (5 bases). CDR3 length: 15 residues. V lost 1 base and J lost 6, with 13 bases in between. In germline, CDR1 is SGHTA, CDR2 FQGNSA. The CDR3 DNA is TGTGCCAGCAGCTTAGATCCTAGCTGGCGCAATGAGCAGTTCTTC. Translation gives CASSLDPSWRNEQFF. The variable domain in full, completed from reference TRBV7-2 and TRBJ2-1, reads GAGVSQSPSNKVTEKGKDVELRCDPISGHTALYWYRQSLGQGLEFLIYFQGNSAPDKSGLPSDRFSAERTGGSVSTLTIQRTQQEDSAVYLCASSLDPSWRNEQFFGPGTRLTVL.

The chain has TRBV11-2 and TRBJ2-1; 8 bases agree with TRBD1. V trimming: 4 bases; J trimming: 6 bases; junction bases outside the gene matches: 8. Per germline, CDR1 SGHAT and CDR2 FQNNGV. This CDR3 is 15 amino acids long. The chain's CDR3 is CASSYGTGRSNEQFF. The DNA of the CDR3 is TGTGCCAGCAGCTACGGGACAGGTAGGTCCAATGAGCAGTTCTTC.

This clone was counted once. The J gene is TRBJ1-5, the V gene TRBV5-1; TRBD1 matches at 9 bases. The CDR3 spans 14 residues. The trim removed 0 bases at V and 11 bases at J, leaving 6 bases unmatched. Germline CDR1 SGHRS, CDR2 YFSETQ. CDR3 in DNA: TGCGCCAGCAGCTTGGGGGACAGGGCCGGGGCCCAGCATTTT. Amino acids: CASSLGDRAGAQHF.